A selection of T cell receptor beta chains follows, all from one sample in a study of Ad26.COV2.S vaccination and SARS-CoV-2 variants. This table comes from immunoSEQ multiplex PCR, and its TCRdb copy is limited to in-frame clones, with some not included. The sample shows about 680,000 clones, more than 70% of them seen only once. The sample consisted of peripheral blood, taken in a trial of Ad26.COV2.S vaccine versus placebo. The receptors were gathered from a person between 18 and 65 years old who received the Ad26.COV2.S COVID-19 vaccine or a placebo. CDR3s include the opening cysteine and the closing phenylalanine or tryptophan. The order of the fields is V gene, J gene, D gene, clone size, CDR3 DNA, CDR3 protein. A D gene is named only where the DNA matches it firmly. Only some rows state a clone size, as once, few, many or a class for expanded clones.

v_call: TRBV18; j_call: TRBJ2-3; d_call: TRBD1; clone_size: NA; cdr3_nt: TGTGCCAGCTCACCGACAGGGGGAACAGATACGCAGTATTTT; cdr3_aa: CASSPTGGTDTQYF
v_call: TRBV7-7; j_call: TRBJ2-5; d_call: TRBD2; clone_size: NA; cdr3_nt: TGTGCCAGCAGCTTACGGGCTAGCGGGGGTGAGACCCAGTACTTC; cdr3_aa: CASSLRASGGETQYF
v_call: TRBV27; j_call: TRBJ2-7; d_call: TRBD2; clone_size: NA; cdr3_nt: TGTGCCAGCAGTCTAGGACTAGGGGCCCACTACGAGCAGTACTTC; cdr3_aa: CASSLGLGAHYEQYF
v_call: TRBV30; j_call: TRBJ1-3; d_call: TRBD1; clone_size: NA; cdr3_nt: TGTGCCTCGGGACAGGGAAACACCATATATTTT; cdr3_aa: CASGQGNTIYF
v_call: TRBV27; j_call: TRBJ2-7; d_call: NA; clone_size: NA; cdr3_nt: TGTGCCAGCAGTTCCTCGGGTCCCGAGCAGTACTTC; cdr3_aa: CASSSSGPEQYF
v_call: TRBV7-6; j_call: TRBJ2-7; d_call: NA; clone_size: NA; cdr3_nt: TGTGCCAGCAGCTCAGCTTTGGGGCGCGAGCAGTACTTC; cdr3_aa: CASSSALGREQYF
v_call: TRBV28; j_call: TRBJ1-2; d_call: TRBD1; clone_size: NA; cdr3_nt: TGTGCCAGCAGCCATGGGACAGGGGACTATGGCTACACCTTC; cdr3_aa: CASSHGTGDYGYTF
v_call: TRBV14; j_call: TRBJ2-1; d_call: NA; clone_size: NA; cdr3_nt: TGTGCCAGCAGCCCCCGGCAGCTCCTGGCGTACTCCTACAATGAGCAGTTCTTC; cdr3_aa: CASSPRQLLAYSYNEQFF
v_call: TRBV7-2; j_call: TRBJ2-1; d_call: NA; clone_size: NA; cdr3_nt: TGTGCCAGCAGCCCCCACCGGGGTACCTCCTACAATGAGCAGTTCTTC; cdr3_aa: CASSPHRGTSYNEQFF
v_call: TRBV7-9; j_call: TRBJ2-7; d_call: NA; clone_size: NA; cdr3_nt: TGTGCCAGCAGCCCAGGGACGGGTAGTAGGGAGCAGTACTTC; cdr3_aa: CASSPGTGSREQYF
v_call: TRBV7-2; j_call: TRBJ1-6; d_call: NA; clone_size: NA; cdr3_nt: TGTGCCAGCACCTTACCTGGGTCCTATAATTCACCCCTCCACTTT; cdr3_aa: CASTLPGSYNSPLHF
v_call: TRBV5-1; j_call: TRBJ1-1; d_call: TRBD1; clone_size: NA; cdr3_nt: TGCGCCAGCAGCTTACTCGGGACAGGGGGCACTGAAGCTTTCTTT; cdr3_aa: CASSLLGTGGTEAFF
v_call: TRBV27; j_call: TRBJ2-3; d_call: NA; clone_size: NA; cdr3_nt: TGTGCCAGCAGTTGGGCGGGCACCACAGATACGCAGTATTTT; cdr3_aa: CASSWAGTTDTQYF
v_call: TRBV5-5; j_call: TRBJ2-7; d_call: NA; clone_size: NA; cdr3_nt: TGTGCCAGCAGCTTGACAGGGAACCACGAGCAGTACTTC; cdr3_aa: CASSLTGNHEQYF
v_call: TRBV3-1/TRBV3-2; j_call: TRBJ2-3; d_call: TRBD2; clone_size: NA; cdr3_nt: TGTGCCAGCAGCCCTATCGGACTAGCGGGGCGCACAGATACGCAGTATTTT; cdr3_aa: CASSPIGLAGRTDTQYF
v_call: TRBV6-1; j_call: TRBJ2-2; d_call: TRBD2; clone_size: NA; cdr3_nt: TGTGCCAGCAGTGTTCAAGCGGGAGGGCCGGGGCGAAACACCGGGGAGCTGTTTTTT; cdr3_aa: CASSVQAGGPGRNTGELFF
v_call: TRBV20-1; j_call: TRBJ1-6; d_call: TRBD1; clone_size: NA; cdr3_nt: TGCAGTGCTAGTCCGGGACAGGGTAATTCACCCCTCCACTTT; cdr3_aa: CSASPGQGNSPLHF
v_call: TRBV20-1; j_call: TRBJ2-3; d_call: NA; clone_size: NA; cdr3_nt: TGCAGTGCTAGTAAGGTGGGCACAGATACGCAGTATTTT; cdr3_aa: CSASKVGTDTQYF
v_call: TRBV9; j_call: TRBJ1-3; d_call: NA; clone_size: NA; cdr3_nt: TGTGCCAGCAGCGTAGGTTTGCAGGATCGTAACACCATATATTTT; cdr3_aa: CASSVGLQDRNTIYF
v_call: TRBV6-2/TRBV6-3; j_call: TRBJ1-5; d_call: NA; clone_size: NA; cdr3_nt: TGTGCCAGCAGTTACGGGGGGCTAAATCAGCCCCAGCATTTT; cdr3_aa: CASSYGGLNQPQHF
v_call: TRBV6-5; j_call: TRBJ2-7; d_call: TRBD1; clone_size: NA; cdr3_nt: TGTGCCAGCAGCCGGGGACAGGGGGGGCCCTACGAGCAGTACTTC; cdr3_aa: CASSRGQGGPYEQYF
v_call: TRBV5-1; j_call: TRBJ2-2; d_call: NA; clone_size: NA; cdr3_nt: TGCGCCAGCAGCTTGGTGGCAGACTTGAACACCGGGGAGCTGTTTTTT; cdr3_aa: CASSLVADLNTGELFF
v_call: TRBV27; j_call: TRBJ2-7; d_call: NA; clone_size: NA; cdr3_nt: TGTGCCAGCAGCTCGGCGGGCAGAGGACCCCTATTCGAGCAGTACTTC; cdr3_aa: CASSSAGRGPLFEQYF
v_call: TRBV24-1; j_call: TRBJ2-1; d_call: TRBD1; clone_size: NA; cdr3_nt: TGTGCCACCAGATTAACAGGGGACAATGAGCAGTTCTTC; cdr3_aa: CATRLTGDNEQFF
v_call: TRBV7-9; j_call: TRBJ2-3; d_call: NA; clone_size: NA; cdr3_nt: TGTGCCAGCAGCCGAGGGACTGGCAGCACAGATACGCAGTATTTT; cdr3_aa: CASSRGTGSTDTQYF
v_call: TRBV5-1; j_call: TRBJ2-7; d_call: NA; clone_size: NA; cdr3_nt: TGCGCCAGCAGCTTGGATCCCGCAGGGAGCTCCTACGAGCAGTACTTC; cdr3_aa: CASSLDPAGSSYEQYF
v_call: TRBV19; j_call: TRBJ2-2; d_call: TRBD2; clone_size: NA; cdr3_nt: TGTGCCAGTAGTCTACCAGCGGGAGGGGACACCGGGGAGCTGTTTTTT; cdr3_aa: CASSLPAGGDTGELFF
v_call: TRBV4-2; j_call: TRBJ2-2; d_call: NA; clone_size: NA; cdr3_nt: TGTGCCAGCAGCCAAGAAATGGTAGGGTGGAACACCGGGGAGCTGTTTTTT; cdr3_aa: CASSQEMVGWNTGELFF
v_call: TRBV27; j_call: TRBJ2-1; d_call: NA; clone_size: NA; cdr3_nt: TGTGCCAGCAGTTTTCAGGGGGGTGGCAATGAGCAGTTCTTC; cdr3_aa: CASSFQGGGNEQFF
v_call: TRBV3-1/TRBV3-2; j_call: TRBJ2-1; d_call: TRBD2; clone_size: NA; cdr3_nt: TGTGCCAGCAGCCTTGGACTAGCGGCCAATGAGCAGTTCTTC; cdr3_aa: CASSLGLAANEQFF
v_call: TRBV6-1; j_call: TRBJ2-4; d_call: TRBD1; clone_size: NA; cdr3_nt: TGTGCCAGCAGTGAAGCAGGGACAGGGGTCCGCACCAAAAACATTCAGTACTTC; cdr3_aa: CASSEAGTGVRTKNIQYF
v_call: TRBV19; j_call: TRBJ2-1; d_call: NA; clone_size: NA; cdr3_nt: TGTGCCAGTACCGACGCCTCGCGGACGGCCTACAATGAGCAGTTCTTC; cdr3_aa: CASTDASRTAYNEQFF
v_call: TRBV5-1; j_call: TRBJ2-2; d_call: TRBD2; clone_size: NA; cdr3_nt: TGCGCCAGCAGCCCCGGGGTAGCGGGCACCGGGGAGCTGTTTTTT; cdr3_aa: CASSPGVAGTGELFF
v_call: TRBV29-1; j_call: TRBJ1-5; d_call: TRBD1; clone_size: NA; cdr3_nt: TGCAGCGTTGGGGACGGGACAGGGTTTGGTCAGCCCCAGCATTTT; cdr3_aa: CSVGDGTGFGQPQHF
v_call: TRBV12-5; j_call: TRBJ2-7; d_call: NA; clone_size: NA; cdr3_nt: TGTGCTAGTGGTTTGGGAGGCAGCTCCTACGAGCAGTACTTC; cdr3_aa: CASGLGGSSYEQYF
v_call: TRBV19; j_call: TRBJ2-7; d_call: NA; clone_size: NA; cdr3_nt: TGTGCCAGTAGTAACGCTCAGGGGCTCGAGCAGTACTTC; cdr3_aa: CASSNAQGLEQYF
v_call: TRBV10-3; j_call: TRBJ2-5; d_call: NA; clone_size: NA; cdr3_nt: TGTGCCATCAGTGGACGGTTACAAGAGACCCAGTACTTC; cdr3_aa: CAISGRLQETQYF
v_call: TRBV30; j_call: TRBJ1-1; d_call: TRBD1; clone_size: NA; cdr3_nt: TGTGCCTGCAAACCATATACAGGGGGGGGGACTGAAGCTTTCTTT; cdr3_aa: CACKPYTGGGTEAFF
v_call: TRBV4-1; j_call: TRBJ1-4; d_call: NA; clone_size: NA; cdr3_nt: TGCGCCAGCAGTAAGACGCTTGCAACTAATGAAAAACTGTTTTTT; cdr3_aa: CASSKTLATNEKLFF
v_call: TRBV2; j_call: TRBJ2-3; d_call: NA; clone_size: NA; cdr3_nt: TGTGCCAGCTCGGGGGCGGGGGACGCAGATACGCAGTATTTT; cdr3_aa: CASSGAGDADTQYF
v_call: TRBV7-2; j_call: TRBJ1-3; d_call: NA; clone_size: NA; cdr3_nt: TGTGCCAGCAGCTTAGGGGGACTCAACTCTGGAAACACCATATATTTT; cdr3_aa: CASSLGGLNSGNTIYF
v_call: TRBV10-2; j_call: TRBJ2-1; d_call: NA; clone_size: many; cdr3_nt: TGCGCCAGCAGGTTGAGGGCGAGCTCCTACAATGAGCAGTTCTTC; cdr3_aa: CASRLRASSYNEQFF
v_call: TRBV5-1; j_call: TRBJ1-5; d_call: NA; clone_size: NA; cdr3_nt: TGCGCCAGCAGCTTGGCCCCGGGGAGCAATCAGCCCCAGCATTTT; cdr3_aa: CASSLAPGSNQPQHF
v_call: TRBV30; j_call: TRBJ2-2; d_call: TRBD2; clone_size: once; cdr3_nt: TGTGCCTGGAGTGTAAGGTGGACGGGGAGGGTCGGGGAGCTGTTTTTT; cdr3_aa: CAWSVRWTGRVGELFF
v_call: TRBV19; j_call: TRBJ2-7; d_call: TRBD1; clone_size: NA; cdr3_nt: TGTGCCAGTAGTATGGTCGGACAGGGACCCTACGAGCAGTACTTC; cdr3_aa: CASSMVGQGPYEQYF
v_call: TRBV6-5; j_call: TRBJ1-6; d_call: TRBD1; clone_size: NA; cdr3_nt: TGTGCCAGCAGTCATAGACAGGGGCTGGTGCCCCTCCACTTT; cdr3_aa: CASSHRQGLVPLHF
v_call: TRBV27; j_call: TRBJ1-6; d_call: NA; clone_size: NA; cdr3_nt: TGTGCCAGCAGTCGGGAGTTACCGGCTAATTCACCCCTCCACTTT; cdr3_aa: CASSRELPANSPLHF
v_call: TRBV5-1; j_call: TRBJ2-7; d_call: NA; clone_size: NA; cdr3_nt: TGCGCCAGCAGTTTACTTGACGCGTTATCCTACGAGCAGTACTTC; cdr3_aa: CASSLLDALSYEQYF
v_call: TRBV29-1; j_call: TRBJ2-1; d_call: NA; clone_size: once; cdr3_nt: TGCAGCGTTGTCAGACCCCAGCAGTTCTTC; cdr3_aa: CSVVRPQQFF
v_call: TRBV18; j_call: TRBJ2-2; d_call: NA; clone_size: NA; cdr3_nt: TGTGCCAGCTCATTCAAGGTGGGGGCCACCGGGGAGCTGTTTTTT; cdr3_aa: CASSFKVGATGELFF
v_call: TRBV7-2; j_call: TRBJ2-1; d_call: TRBD1; clone_size: NA; cdr3_nt: TGTGCCAGCAGCCCGTGGGACAGGGACTACAATGAGCAGTTCTTC; cdr3_aa: CASSPWDRDYNEQFF
v_call: TRBV6-5; j_call: TRBJ2-7; d_call: NA; clone_size: NA; cdr3_nt: TGTGCCAGCAGGGGGGGTGGCGTCGAGCAGTACTTC; cdr3_aa: CASRGGGVEQYF
v_call: TRBV30; j_call: TRBJ1-2; d_call: TRBD1; clone_size: NA; cdr3_nt: TGTGCCTGGAGCTCCGGGACAGGGCTTGGCTACACCTTC; cdr3_aa: CAWSSGTGLGYTF
v_call: TRBV11-3; j_call: TRBJ2-1; d_call: TRBD2; clone_size: NA; cdr3_nt: TGTGCCAGCAGCTTAGAGGTTACGGGGGGGCCGGGTAATGAGCAGTTCTTC; cdr3_aa: CASSLEVTGGPGNEQFF